This T cell receptor (beta chain) came from a study of blood T cell repertoires in COVID-19. Study at large: Samples came from the United States, Italy and Spain, spanning acute and convalescent COVID-19. From T cells, B-cell-depleted T cells, or PBMCs came the material, which was cDNA or gDNA.

Original processing methods: From reference gene primer amplification, estimates of nucleated cell counts were derived. TCRdb's table, derived via immunoSEQ multiplex PCR, lists solely in-frame clones and lacks some. V, J and clone size are those of that table, while D and trimming were read from the DNA. The sample gives roughly 260,000 clones, over 75% of which show up once; 2% to 2.5% is in the top ten. Germline CDR1 is SGHDT and CDR2 is YYEEEE. Trimming removed 0 bases from V and 7 bases from J, with 7 bases in between. The CDR3 sequence is 12 residues long. The J gene is TRBJ1-2, the V gene TRBV5-6; unclear D gene. Material: peripheral blood. The sequence came from a woman aged 50 to 65 with acute or convalescent COVID-19. CDR3 sequence reads: CASSLGGGGYTF. The CDR3 bases are TGTGCCAGCAGCTTGGGAGGAGGTGGCTACACCTTC.